A selection of T cell receptor beta chains follows, all from one sample in a study of T cells expressing NK-cell markers. TCRdb re-called the 5' RACE reads; one entry per CDR3 protein, DNA not given. The ten top clones account for under 1.5%, within a sample of some 440,000 distinct CDR3 sequences. Sequenced: blood T cells: a sorted CD56 or NKG2C T cell subset, CD4+ or CD8+ T cells, or bulk PBMC T cells (not recorded which). These receptors came from a woman between 45 and 65 years old in good health. Both conserved end residues are part of each CDR3. The order of the fields is CDR3 protein, J gene, V gene.

CSARVREVTQYF,TRBJ2-5,TRBV20-1
CASSLAGWEQFF,TRBJ2-1,TRBV7-8
CASSGLAGPTGELFF,TRBJ2-2,TRBV5-1
CASNRGQGGTEAFF,TRBJ1-1,TRBV2
CASSQVGSSYEQYF,TRBJ2-7,TRBV4-1
CASTSGDTGELFF,TRBJ2-2,TRBV18
CASSRRGNEAFF,TRBJ1-1,TRBV3-1
CASSESGTSHNHQPQHF,TRBJ1-5,TRBV25-1
CSPLERVYNEQFF,TRBJ2-1,TRBV20-1
CASSIRPTGELFF,TRBJ2-2,TRBV7-2
CASRGLAGGISYEQYF,TRBJ2-7,TRBV6-6
CASSVGSTYNEQFF,TRBJ2-1,TRBV9
CATSDPGRTNNEQFF,TRBJ2-1,TRBV24-1
CATSGAHYNEQFF,TRBJ2-1,TRBV24-1
CATSDLRDSLTGELFF,TRBJ2-2,TRBV24-1
CASRKLAGVEDTQYF,TRBJ2-3,TRBV5-8
CSAASPGQGYNEQFF,TRBJ2-1,TRBV20-1